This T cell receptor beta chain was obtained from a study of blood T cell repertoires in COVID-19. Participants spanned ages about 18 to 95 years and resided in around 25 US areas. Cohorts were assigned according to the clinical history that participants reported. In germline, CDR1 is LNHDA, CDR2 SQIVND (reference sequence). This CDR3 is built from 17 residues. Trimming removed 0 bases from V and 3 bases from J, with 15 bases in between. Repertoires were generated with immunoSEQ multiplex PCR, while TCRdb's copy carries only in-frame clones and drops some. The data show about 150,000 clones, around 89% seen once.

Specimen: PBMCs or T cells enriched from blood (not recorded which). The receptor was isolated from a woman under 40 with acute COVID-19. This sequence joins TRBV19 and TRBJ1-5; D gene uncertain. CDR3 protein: CASSIDPRYTPNQPQHF. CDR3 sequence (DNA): TGTGCCAGTAGTATAGATCCGCGATATACTCCCAATCAGCCCCAGCATTTT.